This T cell receptor beta chain was obtained from a study of esophageal squamous cell carcinoma under preoperative chemotherapy. This clonotype qualifies as large. Time point given: before preoperative PTX-NDP chemotherapy. TCRdb ran MiXCR on the PCR reads and lists one entry per CDR3 protein. Of under 7,000 distinct CDR3 sequences listed, more than 25% are singletons. Trimming removed 7 bases at V and 2 bases at J, with 12 bases between. CDR1 SGHAT and CDR2 FQNNGV come from the germline V gene. The CDR3 runs 13 residues. The receptor's source is a human donor with esophageal squamous cell carcinoma. The donor label of this sample is uncertain. This specimen was collected from a patient given preoperative chemotherapy. The gene calls are TRBV11-2 and TRBJ2-7; D call uncertain. As DNA, the CDR3 is TGTGCCAGCACCGACACTGCACCCTACGAGCAGTACTTC. It is translated as CASTDTAPYEQYF.